Shown below are 27 T cell receptor beta chains from a single sample sequenced in a study of shared clonotypes between healthy human individuals (dated by TCRdb to the early 2020s). The receptor library was made with the immunoSEQ multiplex PCR assay. Imported from immuneACCESS, the table was reduced by TCRdb to in-frame sequences with V and J called. These copies leave out some clones; in studies compared against another copy, an unresolved V gene accounts for under half, and the cause of the remainder is not known. This sample comprises under 1,900,000 clones, roughly 98.5% of them detected only once. The ten largest make up roughly 0.35% of the sample. The sequenced sample consisted of naive CD4+ T cells sorted from blood. Taken with the paper, the label for cell subset or site translates to: CD45RA+ positively selected. The receptors shown here come from a man aged 30 to 45 in good health.

DNA of the CDR3: TGTGCCAGCAGTTTTCGACTAGACAACAATGAGCAGTTCTTC. Translated: CASSFRLDNNEQFF. The J gene is TRBJ2-1, the V gene TRBV2; possible D gene TRBD2, 6 bases. Looked up from germline, CDR1 is SNHLY and CDR2 is FYNNEI. Trimming left V 5 bases short and J 5 bases short, with 13 bases between. This CDR3 spans 14 amino acids.

The chain uses TRBV5-1 and TRBJ2-1; 13 bases fit TRBD2. J gave up 5 bases and V 4 bases, and 3 bases lay outside the gene matches. Germline V gene lookup returns CDR1 SGHRS and CDR2 YFSETQ. This CDR3 has 15 amino acids. Written as DNA, the CDR3 is TGCGCCAGCAGCACGGGACTAGCGGGACACAATGAGCAGTTCTTC. This gives the protein CASSTGLAGHNEQFF.

This sequence joins TRBV6-5 and TRBJ2-7; TRBD1 agrees at 8 bases. V lost 2 bases and J lost 5; bases outside the gene matches: 8. Germline V lookup: CDR1 MNHEY, CDR2 SVGAGI. CDR3 length: 15 residues. This CDR3 reads CASSYADRVKHEQYF. CDR3 nucleotides: TGTGCCAGCAGTTACGCGGACAGGGTAAAGCACGAGCAGTACTTC.

The V call is TRBV19, the J call TRBJ1-5; maybe TRBD1 (5 bases). Germline-derived CDR1 and CDR2 are LNHDA and SQIVND (reference sequence). The CDR3 is 16 residues long. V was cut by 1 base and J by 4 bases, with 14 bases left in between. CDR3 sequence reads: CASSIGARVGNQPQHF. The DNA of the CDR3 is TGTGCCAGTAGTATAGGCGCCAGGGTTGGGAATCAGCCCCAGCATTTT.

This rearrangement joins TRBV9 to TRBJ2-3, with D perhaps matching TRBD1 or TRBD2 (5 bases each). V was clipped by 0 bases and J by 10 bases, with 15 bases between them. The CDR3 sequence is 14 residues long. Germline V gives CDR1 SGDLS, CDR2 YYNGEE. The CDR3 DNA is TGTGCCAGCAGCGTAGCGGGACGGGAACAAGCGCAGTATTTT. Translation: CASSVAGREQAQYF.

The chain combines TRBV7-9 with TRBJ1-1; D remains ambiguous. The CDR3 runs to 15 residues. Germline V lookup: CDR1 SEHNR, CDR2 FQNEAQ (reference sequence). The V gene lost 8 bases and the J gene lost 4 bases, with 20 bases spanning the gap. The CDR3 nucleotides are TGTGCCAGCGCTCATCCTTCGCGGGTGACCACTGAAGCTTTCTTT. Translating it yields CASAHPSRVTTEAFF. The entire variable domain, with the rest obtained from reference TRBV7-9 and TRBJ1-1, is as follows: DTGVSQNPRHKITKRGQNVTFRCDPISEHNRLYWYRQTLGQGPEFLTYFQNEAQLEKSRLLSDRFSAERPKGSFSTLEIQRTEQGDSAMYLCASAHPSRVTTEAFFGQGTRLTVV.

The chain joins TRBV10-2 to TRBJ2-3, with D perhaps TRBD2 (6 bases). V dropped 8 bases and J dropped 2 bases, with 14 bases sitting between them. The CDR3 contains 14 residues. CDR1 and CDR2 from the germline V gene are WSHSY and SAAADI. In DNA, the CDR3 is TGCGCCAGCGGGCGGGGCTTAAACACAGATACGCAGTATTTT. This sequence encodes CASGRGLNTDTQYF.

The V gene is TRBV18, the J gene TRBJ2-1; no reliable D call. The CDR3 has 12 amino acids. Trimming shortened V by 4 bases and J by 6 bases, and 7 bases separated the two germline ends. The germline V gene has CDR1 KGHSH and CDR2 LQKENI. The CDR3 DNA reads as TGTGCCAGCTCACACCCAATCAATGAGCAGTTCTTC. This gives the protein CASSHPINEQFF.

V is TRBV7-9 and J is TRBJ2-7; perhaps TRBD2 as D (6 bases). The germline V gene has CDR1 SEHNR and CDR2 FQNEAQ (reference sequence). V lost 2 bases and J lost 0, with 8 bases in between. This CDR3 spans 14 amino acids. CDR3 coding DNA: TGTGCCAGCAGCTTAAGCGGGCGCTCCTACGAGCAGTACTTC. It specifies CASSLSGRSYEQYF. Variable domain in full (rest from reference TRBV7-9 and TRBJ2-7): DTGVSQNPRHKITKRGQNVTFRCDPISEHNRLYWYRQTLGQGPEFLTYFQNEAQLEKSRLLSDRFSAERPKGSFSTLEIQRTEQGDSAMYLCASSLSGRSYEQYFGPGTRLTVT.

The chain joins TRBV5-5 to TRBJ2-1; D might be TRBD2 (5 bases). The CDR3 is 13 residues long. Germline V gene sequence: CDR1 SGHKS, CDR2 YYEKEE (reference sequence). Trimming stripped 3 bases from V and 9 bases from J, with 13 bases between. The CDR3 spells CASSSVLGSEQFF. For the CDR3, the DNA is TGTGCCAGCAGCTCTGTTTTGGGGAGTGAGCAGTTCTTC.

V is TRBV10-1 and J is TRBJ1-1; D gene unclear. CDR1 and CDR2 (germline): WNHNN, SYGVQD (reference sequence). The CDR3 totals 12 residues. Trimming shortened V by 0 bases and J by 11 bases, and 10 bases separated the two germline ends. The DNA for the CDR3 is TGCGCCAGCAGTGAGTCGGGAGCCGACGCTTTCTTT. Translated: CASSESGADAFF.

This sequence joins TRBV10-3 and TRBJ2-1, with 12 bases identical to TRBD2. CDR3 size: 15 residues. With V trimmed by 1 base and J by 7 bases, 2 bases remained unmatched. Per germline, CDR1 ENHRY and CDR2 SYGVKD. This CDR3 reads CAISELGLAGNEQFF. The CDR3 DNA is TGTGCCATCAGTGAGTTGGGACTAGCGGGTAATGAGCAGTTCTTC.

This chain links TRBV19 with TRBJ2-1; 7 bases are a match to TRBD2. CDR1 LNHDA and CDR2 SQIVND come from the germline V gene (reference sequence). The CDR3 contains 16 residues. The trim removed 7 bases at V and 2 bases at J, leaving 11 bases unmatched. CDR3 DNA sequence: TGTGCCAGTACTTGGGGAGGGCCCTTCACCTACAATGAGCAGTTCTTC. It translates to CASTWGGPFTYNEQFF.

Details on this clone: The sample has other DNA sequences that encode this CDR3 too. The genes are TRBV5-6 and TRBJ2-1, with D possibly matching TRBD2 (5 bases). This CDR3 comprises 12 residues. Trimming shortened V by 4 bases and J by 6 bases, and 8 bases separated the two germline ends. Germline V gives CDR1 SGHDT, CDR2 YYEEEE. This CDR3 reads CASSAGLNEQFF. The DNA for the CDR3 is TGTGCCAGCAGCGCAGGACTCAATGAGCAGTTCTTC.

The chain couples TRBV9 to TRBJ2-7; 8 nucleotides line up with TRBD1. With 1 base clipped from V and 7 bases from J, the junction kept 7 bases outside the gene matches. The germline V gene encodes CDR1 SGDLS and CDR2 YYNGEE. The CDR3 contains 14 residues. The CDR3 DNA reads TGTGCCAGCAGCGTATCCCAGGGGGCTAATGAGCAGTACTTC. Translation: CASSVSQGANEQYF.

Concerning this clone itself: Other nucleotide sequences in the sample specify the same CDR3. The chain carries TRBV28 and TRBJ2-7, with TRBD1 matching over 8 bases. Losses at the gene ends were 2 bases for V and 4 bases for J; bases not matched to a gene: 4. This CDR3 comprises 14 residues. Germline-derived CDR1 and CDR2 are MDHEN and SYDVKM. CDR3 region: CASSLGNRGYEQYF. In DNA, the CDR3 is TGTGCCAGCAGTTTAGGGAACAGGGGGTACGAGCAGTACTTC.

The chain has TRBV29-1 and TRBJ2-1; D is unclear. CDR3 length: 13 residues. Trimming took 1 base from V and 6 from J, leaving 10 bases between them. Germline CDR1 and CDR2: SQVTM and ANQGSEA. CDR3: CSVEVSWGNEQFF. The CDR3 DNA sequence: TGCAGCGTTGAAGTATCCTGGGGCAATGAGCAGTTCTTC.

This chain uses TRBV28 with TRBJ2-2, with 10 nucleotides matching TRBD2. V was pared by 6 bases and J by 6 bases, with 4 bases of the junction left unmatched. The CDR3 is 14 amino acids. CDR1 MDHEN and CDR2 SYDVKM come from the germline V gene. CDR3 amino acids: CASRGSGRSGELFF. The CDR3 coding sequence is TGTGCCAGCAGAGGTAGCGGGAGGTCCGGGGAGCTGTTTTTT.

About this clone: Other nucleotide sequences in the sample specify the same CDR3. The gene calls are TRBV5-1 and TRBJ2-1; 8 nucleotides line up with TRBD2. This CDR3 has 15 residues. Per the germline V gene, CDR1 is SGHRS and CDR2 is YFSETQ. J gave up 2 bases and V 4 bases, and 5 bases lay outside the gene matches. CDR3 coding DNA: TGCGCCAGCAGCCCTGGACTAGCTGCCTACAATGAGCAGTTCTTC. Its translation: CASSPGLAAYNEQFF.

The chain uses TRBV7-2 and TRBJ1-2; weak D call: TRBD1 (5 bases). The V gene's germline CDR1 is SGHTA and CDR2 FQGNSA. This CDR3 comprises 12 residues. V was shortened by 1 base and J by 8 bases, with 8 bases between the two germline ends. CDR3 coding DNA: TGTGCCAGCAGCTTAGGGGGCGCAGGCTACACCTTC. As protein: CASSLGGAGYTF.

With regard to this clone: The same CDR3 is also encoded by other DNA sequences in this sample. The rearrangement joins TRBV27 to TRBJ1-3; D is unclear. Germline V gene data show CDR1 as MNHEY and CDR2 as SMNVEV (reference sequence). Trimming removed 2 bases at V and 1 base at J, with 3 bases between. The CDR3 spans 13 residues. The CDR3 coding sequence is TGTGCCAGCAGTTTAGGATCTGGAAACACCATATATTTT. Translated: CASSLGSGNTIYF.

This clone has a single count. The V and J genes are TRBV7-8 and TRBJ1-3; weak D call: TRBD1 (6 bases). The CDR3 spans 17 residues. Germline loops: CDR1 SGHVS, CDR2 FQNEAQ. V gave up 1 base and J gave up 0 bases, with 13 bases separating them. As DNA, the CDR3 is TGTGCCAGCAGCTTAGAGCCGGGACACATCTCTGGAAACACCATATATTTT. This gives the protein CASSLEPGHISGNTIYF.

V usage is TRBV4-1 and J usage is TRBJ1-5; no reliable D call. Trimming left V 1 base short and J 0 bases short, with 7 bases between. The CDR3 contains 15 residues. Looked up from germline, CDR1 is MGHRA and CDR2 is YSYEKL. The CDR3 nucleotides read TGCGCCAGCAGCCAAGTCGGATTTAGCAATCAGCCCCAGCATTTT. Its protein is CASSQVGFSNQPQHF.

Points on this clone: Other DNA sequences in the sample encode the same CDR3. V usage is TRBV29-1 and J usage is TRBJ2-7; D not certain. The CDR3 is 11 amino acids. Trimming removed 5 bases from V and 0 bases from J, with 5 bases in between. The V gene's germline CDR1 is SQVTM and CDR2 ANQGSEA. CDR3 residues: CSVQVSYEQYF. In DNA form, the CDR3 reads TGCAGCGTTCAGGTCTCCTACGAGCAGTACTTC.

The chain uses TRBV28 and TRBJ1-1, with 9 positions matching TRBD1. V lost 6 bases, J lost 0 bases, and 2 bases stayed unmatched. The germline V gene has CDR1 MDHEN and CDR2 SYDVKM. The CDR3 is 14 amino acids. The CDR3 loop is CASSRDRVNTEAFF. CDR3 DNA sequence: TGTGCCAGCAGCCGGGACAGGGTGAACACTGAAGCTTTCTTT.

As concerns this clone: Other DNA variants within this sample encode the same CDR3. This rearrangement joins TRBV7-3 to TRBJ2-7; possibly TRBD1 for D (6 bases). V lost 6 bases and J lost 3, with 12 bases in between. CDR3 length equals 13 residues. Germline values: CDR1 SGHTA, CDR2 FQGTGA. CDR3: CASSRDRYYEQYF. CDR3 nucleotides: TGTGCCAGCAGTAGAGACAGGTACTACGAGCAGTACTTC.

The chain couples TRBV2 to TRBJ2-7; D unclear. V shed 8 bases and J shed 3 bases, with 11 bases lying between them. The V gene's germline CDR1 is SNHLY and CDR2 FYNNEI. The CDR3 length is 12 residues. The CDR3 nucleotides are TGTGCCAGCGAGAAAATCCTCTACGAGCAGTACTTC. Amino acids: CASEKILYEQYF.